Each of the 5 T cell receptor beta chains below was sequenced from the same sample in a study of blood T cell repertoires in COVID-19. Profiled with immunoSEQ multiplex PCR; TCRdb holds only in-frame clones, not every one. The data hold some 69,000 clones, with less than 95% observed a single time. Input material: peripheral blood. These receptors all stem from a man aged 50 to 60 with COVID-19, enrolled during active disease.

This sequence joins TRBV6-5 and TRBJ2-7; 7 bases line up with TRBD1. V lost 5 bases and J lost 0; bases outside the gene matches: 7. The CDR3 totals 15 residues. Germline CDR1 and CDR2: MNHEY and SVGAGI. The CDR3 is CASSLTGWSSYEQYF. In DNA form, the CDR3 reads TGTGCCAGCAGTCTGACAGGGTGGAGCTCCTACGAGCAGTACTTC.

This clone was counted a single time. The chain combines TRBV4-1 with TRBJ1-1; 11 bases map to TRBD1. Germline loops: CDR1 MGHRA, CDR2 YSYEKL. The V and J ends lost 5 bases and 1 base, in that order; junction bases with no gene match: 3. The CDR3 spans 15 residues. CDR3 in amino acids: CASSRTGGWNTEAFF. As DNA, the CDR3 is TGCGCCAGCAGCAGGACAGGGGGCTGGAACACTGAAGCTTTCTTT.

The CDR3 sequence: CASSPPGDIETQYF. Written as DNA, the CDR3 is TGTGCCAGCAGCCCTCCCGGGGACATTGAGACCCAGTACTTC. The chain employs TRBV7-9 and TRBJ2-5, with a tentative D call TRBD1 (6 bases). Trimming took off 5 bases at V and 5 bases at J, with 15 bases between the two ends. This CDR3 comprises 14 residues. Germline CDR1 reads SEHNR; CDR2 reads FQNEAQ (reference sequence).

The V call is TRBV5-1, the J call TRBJ2-7; D is perhaps TRBD1 (6 bases). CDR3 length equals 14 residues. CDR1 and CDR2 from the germline V gene are SGHRS and YFSETQ. V lost 4 bases and J 6 bases, leaving 17 bases between the germline ends. The CDR3 here is CASSPPGTLSEQYF. Here the CDR3 DNA reads TGCGCCAGCAGCCCGCCCGGGACACTTTCCGAGCAGTACTTC.

This chain uses TRBV28 with TRBJ2-2, with 10 positions matching TRBD1. The CDR3 has 17 amino acids. The germline V gene has CDR1 MDHEN and CDR2 SYDVKM. Trimming removed 2 bases from V and 0 bases from J; junction bases left unmatched: 3. CDR3 region: CASSLGTGVANTGELFF. The CDR3 DNA follows: TGTGCCAGCAGTTTAGGGACAGGGGTTGCGAACACCGGGGAGCTGTTTTTT.